This TCR beta chain was sequenced during a study of cytomegalovirus exposure and HLA in healthy donors. CDR3 length equals 13 residues. Per germline, CDR1 SEHNR and CDR2 FQNEAQ (reference sequence). V lost 7 bases, J lost 5 bases, and 11 bases lay in between. Whole-study results and caveats: Subsequent analysis showed first-cohort TCR clusters tending to co-occur in over a hundred validation repertoires. For cytomegalovirus status, the classifier reportedly gave diagnoses with high specificity and sensitivity.

This clone occurred once. Its antigen is not known. Libraries were prepared by immunoSEQ multiplex PCR; TCRdb keeps only in-frame clonotypes and omits some of them. Here the sample spans about 160,000 clones, about 89% being singletons. The clonotype comes from a woman in her late teens or twenties in good health and CMV-seropositive. The chain employs TRBV7-9 and TRBJ2-2; tentatively, D is TRBD1 (6 bases). The specimen sequenced was PBMCs. The CDR3 nucleotides are TGTGCCAGCAACTTCCAGGGGACCGGGGAGCTGTTTTTT. Its translation is CASNFQGTGELFF.